Reported below is one TCR beta chain. Its antigen remains unidentified. The data belong to a study of regulatory T cells in long-lasting Graves disease. Study-level points and caveats: Persistent disease preferred TRBV28, TRBJ1-2 and TRBJ2-5. New patients shared some 890 public clonotypes, fewer than the 2,500 to 3,000 shared by persistent patients. With a small sample size, accuracy may have been reduced.

Indicated time point: persistent/refractory GD, antithyroid drugs over 5 years with positive TRAb. Extracted PBMC RNA gave rise to the TCR library. As a group, patients came from one endocrinology department in Xi'an, China. The germline gives CDR1 ENHRY, CDR2 SYGVKD. There are 14 residues in the CDR3. V was trimmed by 3 bases and J by 9 bases, leaving 18 bases between them. HTBI primers from iRepertoire and Arm-PCR of CDR3 regions yielded the TCR beta libraries. TCRdb fed the multiplex PCR reads into MiXCR, producing one record per CDR3 protein. The sample shows 450,000 or so distinct CDR3 sequences, about 20% of them seen only once.

This chain links TRBV10-3 with TRBJ2-7; D is perhaps TRBD1 or TRBD2 (5 bases each). Material: peripheral blood mononuclear cells (PBMCs), obtained when the disease was refractory, from a patient treated with antithyroid drugs. The source is a female donor with Graves disease. CDR3 in amino acids: CAISEPGTPIGQYF. CDR3 nucleotides: TGTGCCATCAGTGAACCCGGGACCCCCATAGGGCAGTACTTC.